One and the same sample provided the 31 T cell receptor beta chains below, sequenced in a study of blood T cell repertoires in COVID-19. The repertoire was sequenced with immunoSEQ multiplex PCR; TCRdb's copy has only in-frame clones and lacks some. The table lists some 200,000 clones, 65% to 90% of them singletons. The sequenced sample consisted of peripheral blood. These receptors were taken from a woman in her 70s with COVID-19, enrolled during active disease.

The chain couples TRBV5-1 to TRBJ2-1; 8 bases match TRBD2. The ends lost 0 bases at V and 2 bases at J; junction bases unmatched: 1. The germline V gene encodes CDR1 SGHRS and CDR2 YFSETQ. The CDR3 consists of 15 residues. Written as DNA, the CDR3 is TGCGCCAGCAGCTTGGCACTAGCGGCCTACAATGAGCAGTTCTTC. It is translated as CASSLALAAYNEQFF. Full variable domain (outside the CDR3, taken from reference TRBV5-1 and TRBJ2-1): KAGVTQTPRYLIKTRGQQVTLSCSPISGHRSVSWYQQTPGQGLQFLFEYFSETQRNKGNFPGRFSGRQFSNSRSEMNVSTLELGDSALYLCASSLALAAYNEQFFGPGTRLTVL.

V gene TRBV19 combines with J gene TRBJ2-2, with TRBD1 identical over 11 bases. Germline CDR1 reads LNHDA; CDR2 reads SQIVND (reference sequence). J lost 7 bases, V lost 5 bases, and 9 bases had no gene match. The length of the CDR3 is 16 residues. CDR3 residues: CASSRPSGQGVGELFF. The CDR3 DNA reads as TGTGCCAGTAGTCGGCCCTCGGGACAGGGGGTCGGGGAGCTGTTTTTT.

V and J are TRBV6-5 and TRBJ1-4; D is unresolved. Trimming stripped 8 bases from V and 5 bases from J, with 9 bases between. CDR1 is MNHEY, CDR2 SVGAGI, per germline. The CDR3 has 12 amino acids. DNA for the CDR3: TGTGCCAGCCTTTCCCTGAATGAAAAACTGTTTTTT. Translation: CASLSLNEKLFF.

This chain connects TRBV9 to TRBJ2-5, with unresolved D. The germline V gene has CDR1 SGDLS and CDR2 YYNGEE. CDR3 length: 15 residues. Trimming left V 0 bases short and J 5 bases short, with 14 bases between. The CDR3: CASSVGSAARETQYF. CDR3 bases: TGTGCCAGCAGCGTAGGCTCGGCTGCGCGGGAGACCCAGTACTTC.

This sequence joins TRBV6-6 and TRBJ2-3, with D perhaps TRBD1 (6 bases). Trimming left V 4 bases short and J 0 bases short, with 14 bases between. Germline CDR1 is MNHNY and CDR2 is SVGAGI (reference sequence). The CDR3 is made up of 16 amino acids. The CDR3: CASSFRSTGSTDTQYF. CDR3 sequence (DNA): TGTGCCAGCAGTTTCCGCTCGACAGGTAGCACAGATACGCAGTATTTT.

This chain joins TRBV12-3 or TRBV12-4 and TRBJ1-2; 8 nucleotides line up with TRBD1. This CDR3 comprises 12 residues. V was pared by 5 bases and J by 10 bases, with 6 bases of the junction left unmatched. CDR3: CASSPGQGYYTF. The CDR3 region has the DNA TGTGCCAGCAGTCCCGGACAGGGTTACTACACCTTC.

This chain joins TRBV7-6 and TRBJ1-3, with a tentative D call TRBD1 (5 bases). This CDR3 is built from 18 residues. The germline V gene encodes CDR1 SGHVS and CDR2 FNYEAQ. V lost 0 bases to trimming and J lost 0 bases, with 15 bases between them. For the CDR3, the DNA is TGTGCCAGCAGCTTAGCCCCCTCGGGGGGTTTCTCTGGAAACACCATATATTTT. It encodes CASSLAPSGGFSGNTIYF.

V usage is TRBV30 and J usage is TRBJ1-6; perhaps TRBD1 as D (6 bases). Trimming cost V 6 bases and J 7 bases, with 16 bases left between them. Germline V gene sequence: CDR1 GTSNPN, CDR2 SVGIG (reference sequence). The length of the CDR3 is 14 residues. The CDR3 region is CACNSGAENSPLHF. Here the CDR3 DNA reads TGTGCCTGTAACTCAGGGGCCGAAAATTCACCCCTCCACTTT.

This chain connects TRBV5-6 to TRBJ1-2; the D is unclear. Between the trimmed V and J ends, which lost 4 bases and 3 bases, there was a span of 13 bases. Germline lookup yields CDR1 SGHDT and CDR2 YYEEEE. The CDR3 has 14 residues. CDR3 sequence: CASSLRTWDYGYTF. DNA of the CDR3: TGTGCCAGCAGCCTCAGGACTTGGGACTATGGCTACACCTTC. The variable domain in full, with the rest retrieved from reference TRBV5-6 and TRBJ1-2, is DAGVTQSPTHLIKTRGQQVTLRCSPKSGHDTVSWYQQALGQGPQFIFQYYEEEERQRGNFPDRFSGHQFPNYSSELNVNALLLGDSALYLCASSLRTWDYGYTFGSGTRLTVV.

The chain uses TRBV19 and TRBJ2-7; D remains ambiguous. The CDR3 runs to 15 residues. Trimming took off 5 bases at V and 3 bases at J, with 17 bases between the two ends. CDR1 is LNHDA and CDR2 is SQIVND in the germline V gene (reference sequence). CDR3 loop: CASSSTQLSSYEQYF. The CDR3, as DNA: TGTGCCAGTAGTTCGACACAGCTAAGCAGCTACGAGCAGTACTTC.

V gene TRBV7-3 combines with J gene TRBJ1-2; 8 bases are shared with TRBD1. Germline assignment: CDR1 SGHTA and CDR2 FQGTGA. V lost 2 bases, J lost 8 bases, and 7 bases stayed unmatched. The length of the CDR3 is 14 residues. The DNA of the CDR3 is TGTGCCAGCAGCTTATTTGCAGGGGACAGGGGCTACACCTTC. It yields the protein CASSLFAGDRGYTF.

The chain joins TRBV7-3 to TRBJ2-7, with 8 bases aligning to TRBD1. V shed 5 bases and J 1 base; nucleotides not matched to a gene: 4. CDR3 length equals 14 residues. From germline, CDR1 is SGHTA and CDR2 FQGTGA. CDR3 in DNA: TGTGCCAGCAGCATCGACAGGGGATCCTACGAGCAGTACTTC. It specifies CASSIDRGSYEQYF.

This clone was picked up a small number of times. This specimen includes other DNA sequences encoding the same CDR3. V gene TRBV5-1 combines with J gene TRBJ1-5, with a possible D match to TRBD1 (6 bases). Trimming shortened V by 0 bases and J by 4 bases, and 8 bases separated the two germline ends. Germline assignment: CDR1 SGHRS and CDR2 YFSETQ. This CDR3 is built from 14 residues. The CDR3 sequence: CASSLGTENQPQHF. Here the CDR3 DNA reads TGCGCCAGCAGCTTGGGGACAGAGAATCAGCCCCAGCATTTT.

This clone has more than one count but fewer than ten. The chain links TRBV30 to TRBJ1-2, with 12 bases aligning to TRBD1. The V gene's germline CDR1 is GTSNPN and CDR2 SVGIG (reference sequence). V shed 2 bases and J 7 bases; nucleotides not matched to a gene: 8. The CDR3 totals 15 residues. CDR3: CAWSLTGQGASGYTF. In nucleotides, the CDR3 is TGTGCCTGGAGTCTGACGGGACAGGGGGCTAGTGGCTACACCTTC.

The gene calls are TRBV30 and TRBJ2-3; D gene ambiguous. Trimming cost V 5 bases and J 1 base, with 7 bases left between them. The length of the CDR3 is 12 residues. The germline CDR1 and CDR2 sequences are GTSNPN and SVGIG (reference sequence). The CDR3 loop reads CAWATGTDTQYF. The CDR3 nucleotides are TGTGCCTGGGCTACAGGCACAGATACGCAGTATTTT.

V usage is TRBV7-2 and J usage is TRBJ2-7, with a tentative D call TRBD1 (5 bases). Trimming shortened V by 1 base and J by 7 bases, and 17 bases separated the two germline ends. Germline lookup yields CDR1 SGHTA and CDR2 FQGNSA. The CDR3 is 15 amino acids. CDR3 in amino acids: CASSLVGQGHREQYF. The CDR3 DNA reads TGTGCCAGCAGCTTAGTGGGGCAGGGCCATAGGGAGCAGTACTTC.

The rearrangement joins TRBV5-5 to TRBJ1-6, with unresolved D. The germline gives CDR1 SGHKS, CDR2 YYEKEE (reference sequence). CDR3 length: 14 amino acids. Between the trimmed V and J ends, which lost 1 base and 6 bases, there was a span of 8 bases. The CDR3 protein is CASSLWGVNSPLHF. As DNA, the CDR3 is TGTGCCAGCAGCTTGTGGGGAGTTAATTCACCCCTCCACTTT.

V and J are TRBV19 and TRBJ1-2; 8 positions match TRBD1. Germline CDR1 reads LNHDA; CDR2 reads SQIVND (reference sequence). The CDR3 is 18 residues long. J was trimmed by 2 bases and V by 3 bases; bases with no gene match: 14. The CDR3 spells CASSIRRQGAPGNYGYTF. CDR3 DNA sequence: TGTGCCAGTAGTATTCGGCGGCAGGGGGCGCCAGGGAACTATGGCTACACCTTC.

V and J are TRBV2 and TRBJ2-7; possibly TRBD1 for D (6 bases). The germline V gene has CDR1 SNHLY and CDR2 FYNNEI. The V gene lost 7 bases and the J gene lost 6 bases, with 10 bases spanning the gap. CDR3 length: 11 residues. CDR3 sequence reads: CASTKGVEQYF. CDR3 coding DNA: TGTGCCAGCACCAAGGGGGTCGAGCAGTACTTC.

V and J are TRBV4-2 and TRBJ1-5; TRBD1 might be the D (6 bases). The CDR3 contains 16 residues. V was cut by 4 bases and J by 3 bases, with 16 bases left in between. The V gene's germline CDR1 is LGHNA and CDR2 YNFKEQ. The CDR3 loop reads CASSPKSDSFNQPQHF. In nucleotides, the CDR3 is TGTGCCAGCAGCCCCAAATCGGACAGTTTCAATCAGCCCCAGCATTTT.

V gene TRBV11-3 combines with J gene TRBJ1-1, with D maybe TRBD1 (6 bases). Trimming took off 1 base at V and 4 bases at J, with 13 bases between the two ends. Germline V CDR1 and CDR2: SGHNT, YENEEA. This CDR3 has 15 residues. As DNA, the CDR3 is TGTGCCAGCAGCTTAGGAGGGGGAAGTGCCACTGAAGCTTTCTTT. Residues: CASSLGGGSATEAFF.

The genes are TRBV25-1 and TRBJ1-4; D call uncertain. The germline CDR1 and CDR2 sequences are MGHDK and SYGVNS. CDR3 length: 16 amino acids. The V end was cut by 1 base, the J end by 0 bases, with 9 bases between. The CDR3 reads CASSESRTATNEKLFF. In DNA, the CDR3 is TGTGCCAGCAGTGAATCCCGAACTGCAACTAATGAAAAACTGTTTTTT.

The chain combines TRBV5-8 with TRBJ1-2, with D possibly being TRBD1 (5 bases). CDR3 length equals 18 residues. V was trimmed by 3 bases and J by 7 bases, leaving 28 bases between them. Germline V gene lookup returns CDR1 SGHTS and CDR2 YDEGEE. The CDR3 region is CASSSGDRRGTHLGGYTF. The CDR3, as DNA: TGTGCCAGCAGCTCTGGGGATAGACGGGGGACCCACCTTGGTGGCTACACCTTC.

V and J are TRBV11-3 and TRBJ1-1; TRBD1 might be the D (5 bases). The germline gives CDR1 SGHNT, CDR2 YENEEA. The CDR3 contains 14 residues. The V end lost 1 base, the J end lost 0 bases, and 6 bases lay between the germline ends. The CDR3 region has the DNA TGTGCCAGCAGCTTAGGGGGCATGAACACTGAAGCTTTCTTT. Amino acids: CASSLGGMNTEAFF.

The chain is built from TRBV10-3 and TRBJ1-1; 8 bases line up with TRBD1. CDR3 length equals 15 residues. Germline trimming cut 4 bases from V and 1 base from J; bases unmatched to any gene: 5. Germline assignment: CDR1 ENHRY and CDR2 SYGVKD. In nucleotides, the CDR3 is TGTGCCATCAGTGGACAGGGGACGGGGAACACTGAAGCTTTCTTT. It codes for CAISGQGTGNTEAFF.

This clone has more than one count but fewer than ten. Here the CDR3 DNA reads TGTGCCAGCAGCAATCAAGGGGGTGTCACTGAAGCTTTCTTT. This codes for CASSNQGGVTEAFF. The chain combines TRBV11-3 with TRBJ1-1; a possible D gene is TRBD1 (6 bases). CDR1 and CDR2 (germline): SGHNT, YENEEA. V gave up 5 bases and J gave up 4 bases, with 14 bases separating them. The CDR3 is 14 amino acids. Looking up the rest from reference TRBV11-3 and TRBJ1-1 gives the full variable domain: EAGVVQSPRYKIIEKKQPVAFWCNPISGHNTLYWYLQNLGQGPELLIRYENEEAVDDSQLPKDRFSAERLKGVDSTLKIQPAELGDSAVYLCASSNQGGVTEAFFGQGTRLTVV.

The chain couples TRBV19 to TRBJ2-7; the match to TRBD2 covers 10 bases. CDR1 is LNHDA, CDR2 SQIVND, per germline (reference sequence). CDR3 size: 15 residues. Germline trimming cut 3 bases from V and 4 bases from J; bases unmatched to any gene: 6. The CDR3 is CASSISSGSLYEQYF. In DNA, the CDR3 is TGTGCCAGTAGTATCTCTAGCGGGAGTCTGTACGAGCAGTACTTC.

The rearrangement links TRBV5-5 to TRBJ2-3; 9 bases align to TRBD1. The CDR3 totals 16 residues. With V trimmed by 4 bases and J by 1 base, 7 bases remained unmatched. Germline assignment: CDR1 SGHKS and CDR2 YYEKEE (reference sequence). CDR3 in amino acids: CASSLAWDRGTDTQYF. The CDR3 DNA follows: TGTGCCAGCAGCCTGGCCTGGGACAGGGGCACAGATACGCAGTATTTT.

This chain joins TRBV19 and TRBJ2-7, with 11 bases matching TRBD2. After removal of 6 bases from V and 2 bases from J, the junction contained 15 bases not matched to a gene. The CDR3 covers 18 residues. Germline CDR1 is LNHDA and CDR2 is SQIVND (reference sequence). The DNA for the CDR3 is TGTGCCAGTAGCGGACCGGGACTAGCGGCCGTCCGGGCCTACGAGCAGTACTTC. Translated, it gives CASSGPGLAAVRAYEQYF. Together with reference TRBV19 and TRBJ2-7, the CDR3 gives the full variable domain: DGGITQSPKYLFRKEGQNVTLSCEQNLNHDAMYWYRQDPGQGLRLIYYSQIVNDFQKGDIAEGYSVSREKKESFPLTVTSAQKNPTAFYLCASSGPGLAAVRAYEQYFGPGTRLTVT.

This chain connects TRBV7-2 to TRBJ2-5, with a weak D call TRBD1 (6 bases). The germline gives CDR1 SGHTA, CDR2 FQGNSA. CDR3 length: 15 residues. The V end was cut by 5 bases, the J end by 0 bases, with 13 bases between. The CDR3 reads CASSTRTEYQETQYF. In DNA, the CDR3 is TGTGCCAGCAGCACCCGGACAGAGTACCAAGAGACCCAGTACTTC.

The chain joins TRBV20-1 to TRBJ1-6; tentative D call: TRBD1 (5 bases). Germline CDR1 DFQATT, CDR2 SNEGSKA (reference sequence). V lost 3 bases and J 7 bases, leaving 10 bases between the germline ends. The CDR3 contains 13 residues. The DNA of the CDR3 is TGCAGTGCTAGTGCCCAGGGAAATTCACCCCTCCACTTT. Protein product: CSASAQGNSPLHF.